The present T cell receptor beta chain was sequenced within a study of T cell responses to AZD1222 COVID-19 vaccine. Study-wide results and caveats: Regions left unmutated in variants are reportedly the target of nearly half of spike-specific TCRs.

Libraries were prepared by immunoSEQ multiplex PCR; TCRdb keeps only in-frame clonotypes and omits some of them. The sample has over 130,000 clones, about 90% seen once. This clone occurred once. What it recognizes is unknown. The CDR3 covers 15 residues. J lost 6 bases, V lost 6 bases, and 7 bases had no gene match. CDR1 is MNHEY, CDR2 SVGAGI, per germline. The chain couples TRBV6-5 to TRBJ2-1; 11 nucleotides agree with TRBD1. The sequences come from peripheral blood, collected 28 days after the second dose of the MenACWY control vaccine. This clonotype was sampled from an adult who received the MenACWY meningococcal vaccine as a control. The CDR3 nucleotides read TGTGCCAGCAGCCGTGGACAGGGGGCTGGCAATGAGCAGTTCTTC. It encodes CASSRGQGAGNEQFF.